The clone carrying this TCR beta chain was counted at least ten times. What it binds is not known. V lost 0 bases and J 6 bases, leaving 13 bases between the germline ends. CDR3 length: 15 amino acids. Germline CDR1 and CDR2: SGHRS and YFSETQ. Diagnosis rested on symptoms, serum thyroxine and TRAb, thyroid ultrasound, and orbital computed tomography. Fresh peripheral blood, about 10 ml of it, supplied the PBMCs. These data belong to a study of T cells in Graves' hyperthyroidism and ophthalmopathy. The CDR3 regions of TCR beta were amplified from RNA transcripts. First-round RT-PCR with HTBI primers amplified the TCR CDR3 region. TCRdb ran MiXCR on the multiplex PCR reads and lists one entry per CDR3 protein. The table includes 450,000 to 650,000 distinct CDR3 sequences, approximately 15% detected once. General study results and limits: Most thyroid-expanded clonotypes above 0.001 were also found in blood. A 13 V-J model separated ophthalmopathy from stable hyperthyroidism.

The V call is TRBV5-1, the J call TRBJ2-1; D remains ambiguous. The sequence was collected from a woman between 18 and 29 years old with Graves' ophthalmopathy. Sequences were obtained from blood. CDR3 coding DNA: TGCGCCAGCAGCTTGGCCTCTACGTCAACCAATGAGCAGTTCTTC. It translates to CASSLASTSTNEQFF.